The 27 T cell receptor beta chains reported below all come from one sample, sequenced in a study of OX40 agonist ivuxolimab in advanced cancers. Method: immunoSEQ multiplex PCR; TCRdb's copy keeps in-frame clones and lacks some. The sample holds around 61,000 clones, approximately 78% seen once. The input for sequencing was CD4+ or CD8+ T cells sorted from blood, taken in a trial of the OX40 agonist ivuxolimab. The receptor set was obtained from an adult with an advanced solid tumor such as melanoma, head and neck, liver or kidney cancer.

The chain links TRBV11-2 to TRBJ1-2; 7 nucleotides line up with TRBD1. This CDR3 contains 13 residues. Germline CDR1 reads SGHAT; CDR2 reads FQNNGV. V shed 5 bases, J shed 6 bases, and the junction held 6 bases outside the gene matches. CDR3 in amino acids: CASSRQGTDGYTF. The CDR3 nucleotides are TGTGCCAGCAGCCGGCAAGGGACAGATGGCTACACCTTC.

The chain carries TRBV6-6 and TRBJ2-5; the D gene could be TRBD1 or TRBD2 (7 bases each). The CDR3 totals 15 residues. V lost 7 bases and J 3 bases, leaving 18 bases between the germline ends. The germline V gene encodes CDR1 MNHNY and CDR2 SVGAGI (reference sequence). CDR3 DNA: TGTGCCAGCATGGCCCAGGGGGGGGGTAAAGAGACCCAGTACTTC. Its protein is CASMAQGGGKETQYF.

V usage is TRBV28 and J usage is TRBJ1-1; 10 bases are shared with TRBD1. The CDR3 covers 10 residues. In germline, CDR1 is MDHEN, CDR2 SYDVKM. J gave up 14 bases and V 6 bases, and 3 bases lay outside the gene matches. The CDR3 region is CASRGQGSFF. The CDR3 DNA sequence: TGTGCCAGCAGGGGACAGGGGTCCTTCTTT.

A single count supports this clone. CDR3 DNA sequence: TGTGCCAGCAGCCAATTACGGGACGACGAGCAGTACTTC. It encodes CASSQLRDDEQYF. V usage is TRBV4-2 and J usage is TRBJ2-7; D might be TRBD1 or TRBD2, each matching 5 bases. Germline V CDR1 and CDR2: LGHNA, YNFKEQ. The CDR3 sequence is 13 residues long. Trimming removed 2 bases from V and 5 bases from J, with 10 bases in between.

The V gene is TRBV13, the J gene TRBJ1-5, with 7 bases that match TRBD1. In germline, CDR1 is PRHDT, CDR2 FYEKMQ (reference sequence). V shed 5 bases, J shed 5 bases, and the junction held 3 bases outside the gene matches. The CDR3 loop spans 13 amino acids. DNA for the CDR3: TGTGCCAGCAGCGTTGACAGGGATCAGCCCCAGCATTTT. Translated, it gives CASSVDRDQPQHF.

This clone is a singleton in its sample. CDR3: CSAQGGGTEAFF. The CDR3 DNA follows: TGCAGCGCCCAAGGGGGAGGGACTGAAGCTTTCTTT. The chain recombines TRBV29-1 with TRBJ1-1; TRBD1 is a possible D gene (6 bases). CDR1 is SQVTM, CDR2 ANQGSEA, per germline. Trimming removed 7 bases from V and 5 bases from J, with 14 bases in between. This CDR3 has 12 residues.

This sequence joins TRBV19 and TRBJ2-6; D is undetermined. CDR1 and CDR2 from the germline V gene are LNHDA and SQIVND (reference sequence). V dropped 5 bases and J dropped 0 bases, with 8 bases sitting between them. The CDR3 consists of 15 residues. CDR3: CASSPFDSGANVLTF. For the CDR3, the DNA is TGTGCCAGTAGTCCCTTCGACTCTGGGGCCAACGTCCTGACTTTC.

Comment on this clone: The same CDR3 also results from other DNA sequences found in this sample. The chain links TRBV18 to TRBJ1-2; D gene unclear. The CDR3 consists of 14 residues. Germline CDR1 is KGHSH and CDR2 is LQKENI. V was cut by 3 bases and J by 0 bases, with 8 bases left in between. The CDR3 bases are TGTGCCAGCTCACCCCAGAGCTCTAACTATGGCTACACCTTC. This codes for CASSPQSSNYGYTF.

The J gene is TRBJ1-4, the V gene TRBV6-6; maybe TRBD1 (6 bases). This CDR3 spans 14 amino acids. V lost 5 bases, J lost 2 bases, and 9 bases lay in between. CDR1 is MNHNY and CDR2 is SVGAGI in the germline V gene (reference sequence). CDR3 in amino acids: CASSRGWTNEKLFF. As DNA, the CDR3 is TGTGCCAGCAGTAGGGGGTGGACTAATGAAAAACTGTTTTTT.

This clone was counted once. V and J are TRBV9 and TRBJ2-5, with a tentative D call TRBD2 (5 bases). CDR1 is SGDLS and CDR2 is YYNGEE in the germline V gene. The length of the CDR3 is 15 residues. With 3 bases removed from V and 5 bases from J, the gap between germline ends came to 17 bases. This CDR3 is CASSASLAGGETQYF. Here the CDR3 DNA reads TGTGCCAGCAGCGCTTCTTTAGCCGGCGGGGAGACCCAGTACTTC.

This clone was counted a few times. DNA for the CDR3: TGCGCCAGCAGCCACGGATCATGGGGACAGGCTTCCGAAACTTTCACCGGGGAGCTGTTTTTT. Its protein product is CASSHGSWGQASETFTGELFF. V and J are TRBV4-1 and TRBJ2-2, with 8 bases fitting TRBD1. From germline, CDR1 is MGHRA and CDR2 YSYEKL. The ends lost 3 bases at V and 4 bases at J; junction bases unmatched: 22. The CDR3 totals 21 residues.

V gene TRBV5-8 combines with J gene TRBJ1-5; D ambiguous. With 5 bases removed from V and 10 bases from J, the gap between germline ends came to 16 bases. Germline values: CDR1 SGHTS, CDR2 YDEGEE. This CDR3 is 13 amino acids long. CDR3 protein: CASSFSPGDPQHF. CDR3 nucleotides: TGTGCCAGCAGTTTTTCCCCGGGAGATCCCCAGCATTTT.

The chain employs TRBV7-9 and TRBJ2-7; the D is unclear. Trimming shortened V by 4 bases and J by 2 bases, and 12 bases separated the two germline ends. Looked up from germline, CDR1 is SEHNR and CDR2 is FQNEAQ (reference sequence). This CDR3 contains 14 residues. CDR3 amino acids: CASSSGANTYEQYF. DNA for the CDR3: TGTGCCAGCAGCTCCGGTGCAAATACCTACGAGCAGTACTTC. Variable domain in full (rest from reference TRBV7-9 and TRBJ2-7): DTGVSQNPRHKITKRGQNVTFRCDPISEHNRLYWYRQTLGQGPEFLTYFQNEAQLEKSRLLSDRFSAERPKGSFSTLEIQRTEQGDSAMYLCASSSGANTYEQYFGPGTRLTVT.

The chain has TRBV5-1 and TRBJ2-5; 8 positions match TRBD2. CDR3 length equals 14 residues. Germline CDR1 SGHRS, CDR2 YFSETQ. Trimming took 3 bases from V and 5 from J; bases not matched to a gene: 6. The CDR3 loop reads CASSSGLAGETQYF. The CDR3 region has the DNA TGCGCCAGCAGCTCCGGACTAGCAGGCGAGACCCAGTACTTC. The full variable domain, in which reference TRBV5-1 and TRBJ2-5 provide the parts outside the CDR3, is KAGVTQTPRYLIKTRGQQVTLSCSPISGHRSVSWYQQTPGQGLQFLFEYFSETQRNKGNFPGRFSGRQFSNSRSEMNVSTLELGDSALYLCASSSGLAGETQYFGPGTRLLVL.

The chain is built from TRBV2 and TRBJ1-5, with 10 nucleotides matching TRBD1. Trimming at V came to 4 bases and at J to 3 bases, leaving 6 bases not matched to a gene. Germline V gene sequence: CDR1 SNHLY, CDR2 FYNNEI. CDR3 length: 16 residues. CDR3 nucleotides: TGTGCCAGCAGTGCTCGGACAGGGGGACTCAATCAGCCCCAGCATTTT. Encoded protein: CASSARTGGLNQPQHF.

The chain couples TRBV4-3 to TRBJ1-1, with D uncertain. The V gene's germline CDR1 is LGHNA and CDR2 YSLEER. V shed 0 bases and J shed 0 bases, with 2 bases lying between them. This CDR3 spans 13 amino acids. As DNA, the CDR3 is TGCGCCAGCAGCCAAGAGGTGAACACTGAAGCTTTCTTT. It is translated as CASSQEVNTEAFF.

The CDR3 loop reads CASSSSERGYGYTF. The CDR3 nucleotides read TGTGCCAGCAGCTCCAGTGAAAGAGGGTATGGCTACACCTTC. The chain employs TRBV7-2 and TRBJ1-2; unclear D gene. The germline gives CDR1 SGHTA, CDR2 FQGNSA. The CDR3 totals 14 residues. With 4 bases removed from V and 5 bases from J, the gap between germline ends came to 14 bases.

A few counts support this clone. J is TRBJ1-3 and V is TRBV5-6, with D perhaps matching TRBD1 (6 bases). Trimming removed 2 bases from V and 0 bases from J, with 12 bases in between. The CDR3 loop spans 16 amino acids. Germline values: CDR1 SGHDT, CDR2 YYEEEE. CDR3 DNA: TGTGCCAGCAGCTTCGGGGGGCCGAGCTCTGGAAACACCATATATTTT. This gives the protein CASSFGGPSSGNTIYF. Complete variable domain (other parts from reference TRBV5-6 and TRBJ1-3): DAGVTQSPTHLIKTRGQQVTLRCSPKSGHDTVSWYQQALGQGPQFIFQYYEEEERQRGNFPDRFSGHQFPNYSSELNVNALLLGDSALYLCASSFGGPSSGNTIYFGEGSWLTVV.

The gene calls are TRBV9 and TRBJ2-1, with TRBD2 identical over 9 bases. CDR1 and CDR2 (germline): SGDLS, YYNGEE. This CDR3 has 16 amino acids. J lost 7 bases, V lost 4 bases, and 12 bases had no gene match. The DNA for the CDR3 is TGTGCCAGCAGCTCGTCTGGCGGGGGGGCCGGGAATGAGCAGTTCTTC. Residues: CASSSSGGGAGNEQFF. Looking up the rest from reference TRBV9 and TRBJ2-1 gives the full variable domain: DSGVTQTPKHLITATGQRVTLRCSPRSGDLSVYWYQQSLDQGLQFLIQYYNGEERAKGNILERFSAQQFPDLHSELNLSSLELGDSALYFCASSSSGGGAGNEQFFGPGTRLTVL.

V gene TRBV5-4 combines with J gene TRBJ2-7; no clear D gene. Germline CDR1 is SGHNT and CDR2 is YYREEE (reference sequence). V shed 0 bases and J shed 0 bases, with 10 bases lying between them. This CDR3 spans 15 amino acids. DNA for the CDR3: TGTGCCAGCAGCTTGGGGGGTGGTGCCTCCTACGAGCAGTACTTC. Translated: CASSLGGGASYEQYF.

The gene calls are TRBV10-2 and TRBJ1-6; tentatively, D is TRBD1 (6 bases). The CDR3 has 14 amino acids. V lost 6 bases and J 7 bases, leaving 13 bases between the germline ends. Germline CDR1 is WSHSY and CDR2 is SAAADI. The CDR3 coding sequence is TGCGCCAGCAGAGGTGGACAGACAAATTCACCCCTCCACTTT. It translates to CASRGGQTNSPLHF.

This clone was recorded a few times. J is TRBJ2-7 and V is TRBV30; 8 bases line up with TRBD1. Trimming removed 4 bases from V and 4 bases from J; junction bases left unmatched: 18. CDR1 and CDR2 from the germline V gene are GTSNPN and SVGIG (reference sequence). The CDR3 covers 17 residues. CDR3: CAWIPRTDRGPHYEQYF. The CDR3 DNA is TGTGCCTGGATTCCACGCACCGACAGGGGTCCCCATTACGAGCAGTACTTC.

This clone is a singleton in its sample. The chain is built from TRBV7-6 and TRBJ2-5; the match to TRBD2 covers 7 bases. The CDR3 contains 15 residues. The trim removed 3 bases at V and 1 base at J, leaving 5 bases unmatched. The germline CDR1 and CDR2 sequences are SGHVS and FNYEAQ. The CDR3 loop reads CASSFQPGGQETQYF. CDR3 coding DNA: TGTGCCAGCAGCTTCCAACCGGGGGGCCAAGAGACCCAGTACTTC. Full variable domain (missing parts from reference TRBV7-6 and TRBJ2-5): GAGVSQSPRYKVTKRGQDVALRCDPISGHVSLYWYRQALGQGPEFLTYFNYEAQQDKSGLPNDRFSAERPEGSISTLTIQRTEQRDSAMYRCASSFQPGGQETQYFGPGTRLLVL.

The CDR3 spells CAISVFPPGQQYNEQFF. Written as DNA, the CDR3 is TGTGCCATCAGTGTTTTCCCCCCGGGCCAACAGTACAATGAGCAGTTCTTC. The chain joins TRBV10-3 to TRBJ2-1, with unresolved D. Germline CDR1 and CDR2: ENHRY and SYGVKD. This CDR3 is 17 amino acids long. V was cut by 4 bases and J by 4 bases, with 20 bases left in between.

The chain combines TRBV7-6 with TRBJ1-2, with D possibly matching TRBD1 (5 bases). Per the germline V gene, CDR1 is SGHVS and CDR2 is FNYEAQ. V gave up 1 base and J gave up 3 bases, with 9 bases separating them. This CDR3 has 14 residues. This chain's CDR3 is CASSLGPGDYGYTF. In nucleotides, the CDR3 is TGTGCCAGCAGCTTAGGTCCGGGGGACTATGGCTACACCTTC.

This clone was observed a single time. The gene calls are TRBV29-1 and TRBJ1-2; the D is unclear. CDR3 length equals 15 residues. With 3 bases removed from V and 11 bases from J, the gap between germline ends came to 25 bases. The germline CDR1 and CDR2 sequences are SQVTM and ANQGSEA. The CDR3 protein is CSVDRDSPSITGYTF. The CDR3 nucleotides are TGCAGCGTTGATCGTGACTCACCTTCTATAACGGGATACACCTTC.

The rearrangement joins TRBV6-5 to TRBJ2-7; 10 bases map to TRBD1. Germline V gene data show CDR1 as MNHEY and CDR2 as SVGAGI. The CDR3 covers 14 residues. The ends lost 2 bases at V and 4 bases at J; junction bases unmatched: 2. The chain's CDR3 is CASSYGGQGYEQYF. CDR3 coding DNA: TGTGCCAGCAGTTACGGGGGACAGGGGTACGAGCAGTACTTC.